One T cell receptor beta chain is described in this entry. In the original analysis: Amplification from reference gene primers served as the basis for estimated nucleated cell counts. Using immunoSEQ multiplex PCR, the repertoire was profiled, and TCRdb retains in-frame clones only, with some absent. The DNA gave D and trimming, while V, J and clone size come from that table. The sample shows under 300,000 clones, around 83% of them seen only once. This specimen comes from a study of blood T cell repertoires in COVID-19. Overall study context: Collection of acute and convalescent COVID-19 samples took place in the United States, Italy and Spain. Nucleic acid was either cDNA or gDNA, and it came from T cells, B-cell-depleted T cells, or PBMCs.

The CDR3 is 13 residues long. Germline V CDR1 and CDR2: SQVTM, ANQGSEA. Trimming took 4 bases from V and 2 from J; bases not matched to a gene: 4. Sequenced sample: peripheral blood. The sequence came from a woman aged 18-30 years with acute or convalescent COVID-19. This chain connects TRBV29-1 to TRBJ1-1; 7 bases align to TRBD1. The CDR3 sequence: CSVGGQHNTEAFF. The CDR3 DNA reads TGCAGCGTTGGGGGACAGCATAACACTGAAGCTTTCTTT.